The next 27 T cell receptor beta chains were all read from a single sample in a study of blood T cells in healthy people across ages. Then a second PCR, running about 6 to 12 cycles, was carried out with a sample-barcoded 5' primer and a J-beta primer mix. TCRdb analysed the 5' RACE reads with MiXCR anew, one entry per CDR3 protein. The data contain some 1 million distinct CDR3 sequences, 40% to 45% of them seen just once; the ten biggest clones take up approximately 17%. Sequencing was performed on blood. The receptor set was obtained from a woman aged 60-75 years in good health.

This clonotype was observed many times. The chain combines TRBV11-2 with TRBJ2-1, with D unclear. CDR3 length equals 14 residues. With 5 bases removed from V and 2 bases from J, the gap between germline ends came to 10 bases. Germline V lookup: CDR1 SGHAT, CDR2 FQNNGV. The CDR3 nucleotides read TGTGCCAGCAGCCGACCTTCCGCCTACAATGAGCAGTTCTTC. Its translation is CASSRPSAYNEQFF.

The gene calls are TRBV7-9 and TRBJ2-1; TRBD1 matches 8 bases. The DNA end is a closer match to TRBJ2-7, so the J assignment may be wrong. The CDR3 is 14 amino acids. In germline, CDR1 is SEHNR, CDR2 FQNEAQ (reference sequence). The CDR3 nucleotides read TGTGCCAGCAGCTCGGACAGGGTCTACAATGAGCAGTACTTC. Protein product: CASSSDRVYNEQYF.

The rearrangement joins TRBV20-1 to TRBJ2-7, with 8 bases fitting TRBD2. Germline V lookup: CDR1 DFQATT, CDR2 SNEGSKA (reference sequence). This CDR3 is built from 18 residues. Trimming cost V 1 base and J 6 bases; bases outside gene matches: 20. The CDR3 spells CSARVLGVAGPLGGEQYF. The CDR3 nucleotides read TGCAGTGCTAGAGTTCTTGGGGTAGCGGGACCCCTAGGGGGCGAGCAGTACTTC.

This chain links TRBV20-1 with TRBJ2-1, with D unresolved. The CDR3 has 13 residues. V was shortened by 5 bases and J by 6 bases, with 14 bases between the two germline ends. Germline assignment: CDR1 DFQATT and CDR2 SNEGSKA (reference sequence). CDR3: CSAHGPYGNEQFF. CDR3 nucleotide sequence: TGCAGTGCTCATGGGCCTTACGGCAATGAGCAGTTCTTC.

The rearrangement uses TRBV20-1 and TRBJ2-5, with 10 bases that match TRBD1. Losses at the gene ends were 1 base for V and 4 bases for J; bases not matched to a gene: 3. Germline CDR1 DFQATT, CDR2 SNEGSKA (reference sequence). This CDR3 comprises 14 residues. The DNA for the CDR3 is TGCAGTGCTAGAGTAGGGGACAGGGGAGAGACCCAGTACTTC. This encodes CSARVGDRGETQYF.

The chain links TRBV6-1 to TRBJ2-3; a possible D gene is TRBD1 (6 bases). Trimming shortened V by 6 bases and J by 4 bases, and 14 bases separated the two germline ends. The CDR3 is made up of 14 amino acids. Germline V gene sequence: CDR1 MNHNS, CDR2 SASEGT. The CDR3 region is CASRDQGLADTQYF. The DNA of the CDR3 is TGTGCCAGCAGGGATCAGGGGTTGGCAGATACGCAGTATTTT.

Only a few counts were recorded for this clonotype. The chain links TRBV27 to TRBJ1-5; possible D gene TRBD1, 6 bases. CDR3 length equals 15 residues. The ends were cut back, 3 bases at V and 0 bases at J, with 9 bases in the middle. Germline lookup yields CDR1 MNHEY and CDR2 SMNVEV (reference sequence). CDR3 loop: CASSLWGASNQPQHF. CDR3 in DNA: TGTGCCAGCAGTTTGTGGGGGGCTAGCAATCAGCCCCAGCATTTT.

This sequence joins TRBV7-6 and TRBJ2-7; 10 bases fit TRBD1. V shed 5 bases, J shed 5 bases, and the junction held 9 bases outside the gene matches. CDR3 length: 15 amino acids. CDR1 is SGHVS, CDR2 FNYEAQ, per germline. CDR3 in DNA: TGTGCCAGCAGCCGATCAGGACAGGGGGTTGACGAGCAGTACTTC. Translating it yields CASSRSGQGVDEQYF.

A note on this clonotype: It is likely a read error, because the conserved phenylalanine at the end of the CDR3 is missing. V and J are TRBV12-3 or TRBV12-4 and TRBJ2-7; tentative D call: TRBD2 (6 bases). The CDR3 runs to 15 residues. V gave up 5 bases and J gave up 2 bases, with 16 bases separating them. In nucleotides, the CDR3 is TGTGCCAGCAGTGGAGACAGACTAGGCCCCTACGAGCAGTACCTC. This codes for CASSGDRLGPYEQYL.

The J gene is TRBJ2-6, the V gene TRBV6-1; D tentatively fits TRBD1 or TRBD2 (6 bases each). This CDR3 has 18 amino acids. Germline-derived CDR1 and CDR2 are MNHNS and SASEGT. V was trimmed by 1 base and J by 2 bases, leaving 15 bases between them. The DNA for the CDR3 is TGTGCCAGCAGTGAAGGTTTTTGGGGGGCACCTGGGGCCAACGTCCTGACTTTC. This sequence encodes CASSEGFWGAPGANVLTF.

This clonotype has a single count. The gene calls are TRBV5-1 and TRBJ2-7; TRBD2 is a possible D gene (5 bases). The CDR3 loop spans 15 amino acids. CDR1 and CDR2 from the germline V gene are SGHRS and YFSETQ. V gave up 1 base and J gave up 1 base, with 12 bases separating them. CDR3 loop: CASSLNGNPSYEQYF. DNA of the CDR3: TGCGCCAGCAGCTTGAACGGGAATCCTTCCTACGAGCAGTACTTC.

The CDR3 DNA follows: TGTGCCAGCGGCACACAAGGGGTGGGATATGGCTACACCTTC. Protein product: CASGTQGVGYGYTF. The chain couples TRBV7-2 to TRBJ1-2; possibly TRBD1 for D (5 bases). This CDR3 spans 14 amino acids. The V end was cut by 8 bases, the J end by 5 bases, with 18 bases between. Germline V gene sequence: CDR1 SGHTA, CDR2 FQGNSA.

In this sample, this clonotype turned up a few times. V is TRBV4-1 and J is TRBJ2-3, with D uncertain. CDR3 length: 16 amino acids. Per the germline V gene, CDR1 is MGHRA and CDR2 is YSYEKL. Trimming took off 2 bases at V and 0 bases at J, with 12 bases between the two ends. CDR3 sequence (DNA): TGCGCCAGCAGCCAAATCTTCATTTCTAGCACAGATACGCAGTATTTT. It specifies CASSQIFISSTDTQYF.

This clonotype turned up a few times. The rearrangement uses TRBV20-1 and TRBJ2-1; D gene ambiguous. The J call could be wrong; TRBJ2-7 is a better fit for the DNA end. This CDR3 is built from 14 residues. Germline assignment: CDR1 DFQATT and CDR2 SNEGSKA (reference sequence). CDR3 nucleotides: TGCAGTGCTAGAGACTGGAACTCCTACAATGAGCAGTACTTC. Translated, it gives CSARDWNSYNEQYF.

This clonotype was observed many times. The rearrangement uses TRBV29-1 and TRBJ2-7; D gene unclear. V lost 4 bases and J lost 2, with 12 bases in between. This CDR3 contains 13 residues. CDR1 is SQVTM, CDR2 ANQGSEA, per germline. The CDR3 DNA sequence: TGCAGCGTTGCCCCCGACGGAACCTACGAGCAGTACTTC. This gives the protein CSVAPDGTYEQYF.

This clonotype was seen a single time. The rearrangement links TRBV19 to TRBJ2-5; TRBD2 matches 8 bases. Germline V gene sequence: CDR1 LNHDA, CDR2 SQIVND (reference sequence). Trimming cost V 0 bases and J 4 bases; bases outside gene matches: 1. The CDR3 length is 14 residues. This CDR3 reads CASSIDAGGETQYF. The CDR3 DNA reads as TGTGCCAGTAGTATAGATGCGGGAGGAGAGACCCAGTACTTC.

This clonotype has only a few counts. The V gene is TRBV6-1, the J gene TRBJ1-2; the D is unclear. This CDR3 is 15 amino acids long. CDR1 and CDR2 from the germline V gene are MNHNS and SASEGT. V lost 0 bases, J lost 5 bases, and 13 bases lay in between. In DNA form, the CDR3 reads TGTGCCAGCAGTGAAGCAAGGGTCACGAATTATGGCTACACCTTC. As protein: CASSEARVTNYGYTF.

The chain has TRBV6-5 and TRBJ2-7; a possible D gene is TRBD1 (6 bases). The CDR3 length is 15 residues. Trimming cost V 6 bases and J 2 bases, with 17 bases left between them. Germline V gives CDR1 MNHEY, CDR2 SVGAGI. The CDR3 nucleotides read TGTGCCAGCAGCCCTACAGGGTCACAAGCCTACGAGCAGTACTTC. This codes for CASSPTGSQAYEQYF.

At least ten counts were recorded for this clonotype. The chain has TRBV5-1 and TRBJ2-4; D is ambiguous. The CDR3 sequence is 15 residues long. Germline assignment: CDR1 SGHRS and CDR2 YFSETQ. V was clipped by 0 bases and J by 9 bases, with 16 bases between them. Here the CDR3 DNA reads TGCGCCAGCAGCTTGGGTGGCAGCGCGGTGGGCATTCAGTACTTC. This translates into CASSLGGSAVGIQYF.

The chain uses TRBV7-8 and TRBJ1-1; D gene ambiguous. This CDR3 is built from 15 residues. V lost 1 base, J lost 4 bases, and 13 bases lay in between. Germline V CDR1 and CDR2: SGHVS, FQNEAQ. The CDR3 is CASSLDASSGTEAFF. CDR3 sequence (DNA): TGTGCCAGCAGCTTAGATGCGTCGTCGGGCACTGAAGCTTTCTTT.

This chain uses TRBV11-2 with TRBJ2-5; D unclear. This CDR3 is built from 16 residues. CDR1 and CDR2 from the germline V gene are SGHAT and FQNNGV. Trimming pared 0 bases from V and 0 bases from J, leaving 11 bases between. CDR3 bases: TGTGCCAGCAGCTTAGATTTTTCCGCTTACCAAGAGACCCAGTACTTC. Translating it yields CASSLDFSAYQETQYF.

A remark on this clonotype: A read error may produce the germline difference seen at one junction end. The chain has TRBV29-1 and TRBJ1-2, with D possibly being TRBD1 (5 bases). The CDR3 consists of 14 residues. Per the germline V gene, CDR1 is SQVTM and CDR2 is ANQGSEA. DNA of the CDR3: TGCAGCGTCGAAGACAAACGCGGGGGTTATGGCTACACCTTC. Translation gives CSVEDKRGGYGYTF.

The sample holds one count of this clonotype. This chain links TRBV5-1 with TRBJ2-1, with a tentative D call TRBD1 (5 bases). This CDR3 is built from 14 residues. The germline V gene has CDR1 SGHRS and CDR2 YFSETQ. Trimming removed 4 bases at V and 4 bases at J, with 12 bases between. The CDR3, as DNA: TGCGCCAGCAGCCTGGAGACAGCTTACAATGAGCAGTTCTTC. Translated: CASSLETAYNEQFF.

Comments on this clonotype: A much more abundant neighbour one base away suggests this may be a read error. This chain joins TRBV7-3 and TRBJ2-6; no clear D gene. The CDR3 is made up of 17 amino acids. The germline gives CDR1 SGHTA, CDR2 FQGTGA. V was cut by 2 bases and J by 0 bases, with 11 bases left in between. The CDR3 spells CASSLASRSSGANVLTF. CDR3 bases: TGTGCCAGCAGCTTAGCCTCTAGGAGCTCTGGGGCCAACGTCCTGACTTTC.

This chain links TRBV27 with TRBJ1-5, with D uncertain. CDR1 and CDR2 from the germline V gene are MNHEY and SMNVEV (reference sequence). The CDR3 loop spans 12 amino acids. The V end was cut by 11 bases, the J end by 4 bases, with 12 bases between. CDR3 DNA: TGTGCCTGCGGAGGAACGAATCAGCCCCAGCATTTT. This codes for CACGGTNQPQHF.

This chain links TRBV7-6 with TRBJ1-2, with a weak D call TRBD1 (6 bases). Deletions cut 4 bases from V and 7 bases from J, with 19 bases between. Looked up from germline, CDR1 is SGHVS and CDR2 is FNYEAQ. The CDR3 contains 15 residues. CDR3 DNA sequence: TGTGCCAGCAGCTCGGGTTCGACAGGCTTGGTTGGCTACACCTTC. This encodes CASSSGSTGLVGYTF.

This chain links TRBV6-1 with TRBJ2-5, with D possibly being TRBD1 or TRBD2 (5 bases each). With 10 bases removed from V and 2 bases from J, the gap between germline ends came to 14 bases. CDR3 length: 13 amino acids. Germline loops: CDR1 MNHNS, CDR2 SASEGT. CDR3 nucleotides: TGTGCCACCGGGGACGGGCCACAAGAGACCCAGTACTTC. It yields the protein CATGDGPQETQYF.